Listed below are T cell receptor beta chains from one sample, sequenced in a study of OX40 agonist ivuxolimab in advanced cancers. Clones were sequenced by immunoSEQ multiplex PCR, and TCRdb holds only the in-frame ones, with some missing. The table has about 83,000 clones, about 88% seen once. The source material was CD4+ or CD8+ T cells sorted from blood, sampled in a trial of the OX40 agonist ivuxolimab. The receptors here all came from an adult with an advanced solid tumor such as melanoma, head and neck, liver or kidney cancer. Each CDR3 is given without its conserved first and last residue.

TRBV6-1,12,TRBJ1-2,ASVTNLEGGGYT
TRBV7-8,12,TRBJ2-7,ASSSGTGGWEQY
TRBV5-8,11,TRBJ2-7,ASSFRGSYEQY
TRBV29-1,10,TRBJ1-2,SARTGNYGYT
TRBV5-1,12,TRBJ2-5,ASSYQGAGETQY
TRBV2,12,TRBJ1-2,ASSVLGFRYGYT
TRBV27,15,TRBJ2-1,ASSLARGGSSYNEQF
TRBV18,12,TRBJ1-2,ASSPDRGHYGYT
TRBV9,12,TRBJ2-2,ASSVGRIGGELF
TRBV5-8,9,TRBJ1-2,ASSFSRGYT
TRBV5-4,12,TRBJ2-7,ATQARDRGYEQY
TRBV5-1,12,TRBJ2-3,ASGLRGSADTQY
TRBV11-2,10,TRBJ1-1,ASSLGGSGAF
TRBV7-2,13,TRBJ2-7,ASSFQGARSYEQY
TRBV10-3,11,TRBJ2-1,AIRRGQTNEQF
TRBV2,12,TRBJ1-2,ASTPDLFNYGYT
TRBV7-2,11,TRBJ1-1,ASSLGRNTEAF
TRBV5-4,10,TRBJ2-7,ASSFQGGEQY
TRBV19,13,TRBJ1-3,ASNPRLAPGNTIY
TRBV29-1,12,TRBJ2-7,SVVPNRASYEQY
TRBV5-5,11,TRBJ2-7,ASSSFTFYEQY
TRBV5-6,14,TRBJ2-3,ASSLLSASGGPGQY
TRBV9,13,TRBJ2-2,ASSVDRVNTGELF
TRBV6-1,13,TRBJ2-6,ASTNYRSGANVLT
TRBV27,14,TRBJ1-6,ASSLEFGQRNSPLH
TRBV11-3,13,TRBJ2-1,ASSLGGSGGNEQF
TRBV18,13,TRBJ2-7,ASSRGRQGNYEQY
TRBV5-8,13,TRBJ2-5,ASSLGLAEQETQY
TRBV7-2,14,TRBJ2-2,ASSLGGTGGAGELF
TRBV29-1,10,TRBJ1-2,SVVEGDYGYT
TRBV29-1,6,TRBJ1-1,SVDEAF
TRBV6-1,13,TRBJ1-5,ASSGDRGRNQPQH
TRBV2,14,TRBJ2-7,ASRPPRTGPSYEQY
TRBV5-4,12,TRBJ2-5,ASSSPSPKETQY
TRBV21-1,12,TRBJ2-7,ASSKGGQGGEQY
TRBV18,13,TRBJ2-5,ASSPNVGREETQY
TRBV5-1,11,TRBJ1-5,ASSLGTDQPQH
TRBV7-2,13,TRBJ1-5,ASSLGGGTHQPQH
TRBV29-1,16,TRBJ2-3,SVDVDWIARLGTDTQY
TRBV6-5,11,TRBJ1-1,ASSYNDVTEAF
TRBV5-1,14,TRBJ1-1,ASSWSGQGKNTEAF